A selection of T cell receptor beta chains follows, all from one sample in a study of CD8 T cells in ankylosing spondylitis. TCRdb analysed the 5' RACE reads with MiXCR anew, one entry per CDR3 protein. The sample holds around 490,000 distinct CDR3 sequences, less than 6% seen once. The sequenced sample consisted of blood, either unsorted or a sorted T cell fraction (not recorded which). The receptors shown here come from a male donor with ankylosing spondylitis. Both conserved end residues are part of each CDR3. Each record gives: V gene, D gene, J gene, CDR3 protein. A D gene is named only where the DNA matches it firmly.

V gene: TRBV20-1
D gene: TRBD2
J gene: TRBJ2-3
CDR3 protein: CSAPAQGLAEPSTDTQYF

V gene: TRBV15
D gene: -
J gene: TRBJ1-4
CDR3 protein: CATSREKINEKLFF

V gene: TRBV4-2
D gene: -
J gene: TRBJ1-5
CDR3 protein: CASSRTNQPQHF

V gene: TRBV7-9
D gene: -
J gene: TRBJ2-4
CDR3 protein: CASSPRGEFMDIQYF

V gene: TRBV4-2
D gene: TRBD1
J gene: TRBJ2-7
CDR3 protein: CASSLRDSHYEQYF

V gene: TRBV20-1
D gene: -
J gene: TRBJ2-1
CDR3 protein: CSAGVAEIYNEQFF

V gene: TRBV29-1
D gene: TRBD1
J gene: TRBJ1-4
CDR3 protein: CSVRGTGGLSTNEKLFF

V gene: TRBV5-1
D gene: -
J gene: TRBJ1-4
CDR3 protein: CASTVGNQNEKLFF

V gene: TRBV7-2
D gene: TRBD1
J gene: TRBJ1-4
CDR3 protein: CASSLPGTGVEKLFF

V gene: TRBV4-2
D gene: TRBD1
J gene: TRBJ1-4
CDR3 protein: CASSQRTGGLNNEKLFF

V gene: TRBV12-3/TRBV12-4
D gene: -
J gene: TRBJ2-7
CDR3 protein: CASSLERIDSYEQYF

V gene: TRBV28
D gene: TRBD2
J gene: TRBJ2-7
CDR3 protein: CASSLYNGGSYEQYF

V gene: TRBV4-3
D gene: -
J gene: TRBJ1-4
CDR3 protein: CASSQDITEWGEKLFF

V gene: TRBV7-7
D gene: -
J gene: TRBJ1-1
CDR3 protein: CASSLTTNTEAFF

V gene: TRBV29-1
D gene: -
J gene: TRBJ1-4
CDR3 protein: CSVVQGPWGKLFF

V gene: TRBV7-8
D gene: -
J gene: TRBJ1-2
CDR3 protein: CASTHSMGRGNGYTF

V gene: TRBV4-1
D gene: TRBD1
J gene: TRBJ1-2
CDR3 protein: CASTRQGAYGYTF

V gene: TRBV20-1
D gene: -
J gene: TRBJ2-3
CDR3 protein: CSALRTDTQYF

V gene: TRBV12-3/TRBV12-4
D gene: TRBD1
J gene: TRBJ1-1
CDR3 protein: CASTIAGQGVEAFF

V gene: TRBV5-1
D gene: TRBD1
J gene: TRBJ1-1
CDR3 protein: CASSLGTVEAFF

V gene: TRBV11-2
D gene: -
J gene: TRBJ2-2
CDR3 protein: CASSLRQAGELFF

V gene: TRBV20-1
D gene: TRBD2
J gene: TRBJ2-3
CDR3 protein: CSATSGTTDTQYF

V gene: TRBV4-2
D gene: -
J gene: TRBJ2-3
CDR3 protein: CASSQEGGRKDTQYF

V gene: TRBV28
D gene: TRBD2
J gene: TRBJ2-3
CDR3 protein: CASTREASTDTQYF

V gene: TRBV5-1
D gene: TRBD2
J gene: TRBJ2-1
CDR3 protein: CASSWYGTSGRFGEQFF

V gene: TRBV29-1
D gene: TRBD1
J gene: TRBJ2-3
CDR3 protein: CSAGTEGDTQYF

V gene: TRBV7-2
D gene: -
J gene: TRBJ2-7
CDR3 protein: CASRTGSSSYEQYF

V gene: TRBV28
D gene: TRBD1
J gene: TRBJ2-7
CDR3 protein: CASHSSGQGYCYEQYF

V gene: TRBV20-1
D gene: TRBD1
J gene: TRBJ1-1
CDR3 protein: CSALKGQGGAEAFF

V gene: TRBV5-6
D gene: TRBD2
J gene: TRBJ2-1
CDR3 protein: CASIPGSGGYWNEQFF

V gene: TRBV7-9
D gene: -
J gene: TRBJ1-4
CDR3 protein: CASQGGTGLEKLFF

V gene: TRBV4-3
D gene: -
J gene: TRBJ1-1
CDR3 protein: CASSQGRAGGDEAFF

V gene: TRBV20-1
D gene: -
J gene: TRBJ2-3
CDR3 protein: CSERAGDTQYF

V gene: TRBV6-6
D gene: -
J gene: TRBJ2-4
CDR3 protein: CASSPQWSLHF

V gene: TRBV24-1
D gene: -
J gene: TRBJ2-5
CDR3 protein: CATSSRGHETQYF

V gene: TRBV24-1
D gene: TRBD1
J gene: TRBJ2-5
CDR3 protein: CATTPGQGEETQYF

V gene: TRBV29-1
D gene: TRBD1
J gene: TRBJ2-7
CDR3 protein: CSGGQGVYEQYF

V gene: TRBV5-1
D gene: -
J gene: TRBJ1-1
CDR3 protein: CASSFIGQLNTEAFF

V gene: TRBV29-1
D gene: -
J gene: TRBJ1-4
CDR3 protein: CSPGAEKLFF

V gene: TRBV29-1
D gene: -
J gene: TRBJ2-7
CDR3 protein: CSVATAMSYEQYF

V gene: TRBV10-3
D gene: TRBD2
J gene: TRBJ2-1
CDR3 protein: CAISDTSDNEQFF

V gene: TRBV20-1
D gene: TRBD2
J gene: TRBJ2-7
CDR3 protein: CSASHPSGLAGIYEQYF

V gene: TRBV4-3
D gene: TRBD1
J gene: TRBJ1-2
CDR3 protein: CASSQDPHSRGPYGYTF

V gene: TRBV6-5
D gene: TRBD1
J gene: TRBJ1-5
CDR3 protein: CASSYLQGAGNQPQHF

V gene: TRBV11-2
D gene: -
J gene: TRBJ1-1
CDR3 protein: CASSLSIGQPLAEAFF

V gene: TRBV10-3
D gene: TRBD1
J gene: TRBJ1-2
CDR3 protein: CAIRLDREGTHGYTF

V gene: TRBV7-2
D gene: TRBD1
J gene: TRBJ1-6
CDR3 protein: CASSRQGQSNSPLHF

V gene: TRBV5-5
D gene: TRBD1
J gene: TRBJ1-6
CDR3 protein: CASSRQGLGSPLHF

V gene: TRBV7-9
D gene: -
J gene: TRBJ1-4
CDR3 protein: CASSLEFGREKLFF

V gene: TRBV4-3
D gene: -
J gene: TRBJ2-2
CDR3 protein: CASSSRRRGTGELFF

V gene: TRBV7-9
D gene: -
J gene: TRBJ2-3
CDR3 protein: CASRASLTDTQYF

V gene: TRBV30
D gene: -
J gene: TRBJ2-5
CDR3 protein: CAWSVDGAGQETQYF

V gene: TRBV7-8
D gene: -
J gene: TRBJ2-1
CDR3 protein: CASSSIAYNEQFF

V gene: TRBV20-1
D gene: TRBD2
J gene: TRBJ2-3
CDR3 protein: CSATPTHGRGSSSTDTQYF

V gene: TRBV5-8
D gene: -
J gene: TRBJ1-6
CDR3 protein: CASGDEVRSPLHF